These 31 T cell receptor beta chains share one sample of origin, sequenced in a study of CD8 T cells in ankylosing spondylitis. TCRdb processed the 5' RACE reads anew with MiXCR; each CDR3 protein has one entry. The table has 250,000 to 400,000 distinct CDR3 sequences, 9.5% to 13% seen once. Material for sequencing was blood, either unsorted or a sorted T cell fraction (not recorded which). These receptors all stem from a female donor with ankylosing spondylitis or in good health (not recorded which).

This clonotype showed up just a few times. This sequence joins TRBV7-2 and TRBJ2-7; TRBD1 might be the D (5 bases). This CDR3 has 15 amino acids. Germline-derived CDR1 and CDR2 are SGHTA and FQGNSA. With 2 bases removed from V and 3 bases from J, the gap between germline ends came to 14 bases. The CDR3 sequence: CASSLSHARGYEQYF. CDR3 bases: TGTGCCAGCAGCTTAAGTCATGCTAGGGGCTACGAGCAGTACTTC.

This clonotype appeared many times. The V call is TRBV12-3 or TRBV12-4, the J call TRBJ1-3; D gene ambiguous. The V end lost 3 bases, the J end lost 4 bases, and 10 bases lay between the germline ends. This CDR3 has 14 residues. The CDR3 protein is CASSFVAGGNTIYF. CDR3 DNA sequence: TGTGCCAGCAGTTTCGTAGCCGGCGGAAACACCATATATTTT.

The V and J genes are TRBV28 and TRBJ2-3, with 7 bases fitting TRBD1. Germline CDR1 reads MDHEN; CDR2 reads SYDVKM. With 3 bases clipped from V and 5 bases from J, the junction kept 5 bases outside the gene matches. CDR3 size: 14 residues. CDR3 bases: TGTGCCAGCAGTTTCGACAGGGTGGTAGATACGCAGTATTTT. It yields the protein CASSFDRVVDTQYF.

This clonotype was seen many times. The V call is TRBV5-1, the J call TRBJ2-4; the D is unclear. This CDR3 contains 15 residues. The V end was cut by 5 bases, the J end by 8 bases, with 20 bases between. The germline gives CDR1 SGHRS, CDR2 YFSETQ. The CDR3 here is CASSRGQAYVDIQYF. In nucleotides, the CDR3 is TGCGCCAGCAGTCGTGGCCAAGCCTACGTTGACATTCAGTACTTC.

Here the CDR3 DNA reads TGTGCCAGTAGTATCTGGCAGGGGGACTTTACTTTCCAAGAGACCCAGTACTTC. Translating it yields CASSIWQGDFTFQETQYF. The chain is built from TRBV19 and TRBJ2-5; D may be TRBD1 (7 bases). CDR1 is LNHDA and CDR2 is SQIVND in the germline V gene (reference sequence). The length of the CDR3 is 18 residues. The ends were cut back, 3 bases at V and 1 base at J, with 21 bases in the middle.

V usage is TRBV20-1 and J usage is TRBJ1-5; 7 bases are a match to TRBD1. The CDR3 loop spans 15 amino acids. Germline V CDR1 and CDR2: DFQATT, SNEGSKA (reference sequence). Trimming at V came to 5 bases and at J to 4 bases, leaving 11 bases not matched to a gene. The CDR3: CSAQTGKSGNQPQHF. DNA of the CDR3: TGCAGTGCTCAGACAGGGAAGAGTGGTAATCAGCCCCAGCATTTT.

This clonotype was recorded a few times. This rearrangement joins TRBV10-3 to TRBJ2-1; no clear D gene. V dropped 6 bases and J dropped 6 bases, with 12 bases sitting between them. This CDR3 is 13 amino acids long. The germline CDR1 and CDR2 sequences are ENHRY and SYGVKD. The CDR3, as DNA: TGTGCCATCAGGGGTCCGACGATCAATGAGCAGTTCTTC. Translation: CAIRGPTINEQFF.

This chain joins TRBV12-3 or TRBV12-4 and TRBJ1-5; tentative D call: TRBD1 (6 bases). The V gene lost 8 bases and the J gene lost 3 bases, with 17 bases spanning the gap. This CDR3 comprises 15 residues. The CDR3 DNA follows: TGTGCCAGCGGACCCTCGGGGGCGAACAATCAGCCCCAGCATTTT. Protein sequence: CASGPSGANNQPQHF.

This clonotype was observed at least ten times. V is TRBV20-1 and J is TRBJ2-1; D is perhaps TRBD1 or TRBD2 (5 bases each). The CDR3 sequence is 14 residues long. Per the germline V gene, CDR1 is DFQATT and CDR2 is SNEGSKA (reference sequence). Trimming removed 1 base at V and 10 bases at J, with 17 bases between. CDR3 amino acids: CSARGGRESGEQFF. CDR3 nucleotide sequence: TGCAGTGCTAGAGGGGGCAGGGAGTCAGGGGAGCAGTTCTTC.

Only a few counts were recorded for this clonotype. The chain has TRBV7-2 and TRBJ1-6, with D hard to call. In germline, CDR1 is SGHTA, CDR2 FQGNSA. The CDR3 is 15 amino acids. Trimming cost V 4 bases and J 2 bases, with 9 bases left between them. Here the CDR3 reads CASSSRGTYNSPLHF. The CDR3 DNA is TGTGCCAGCAGCTCCCGCGGGACCTATAATTCACCCCTCCACTTT.

This clonotype has at least ten counts. The chain carries TRBV10-3 and TRBJ1-6; D perhaps matches TRBD1 (6 bases). The CDR3 length is 14 residues. Germline V gene sequence: CDR1 ENHRY, CDR2 SYGVKD. Deletions cut 2 bases from V and 7 bases from J, with 9 bases between. The CDR3 loop reads CAISETGPNSPLHF. The CDR3 DNA reads as TGTGCCATCAGTGAGACAGGGCCCAATTCACCCCTCCACTTT.

This clonotype has ten or more counts. The chain recombines TRBV5-1 with TRBJ2-7, with 8 bases fitting TRBD1. CDR3 length: 14 residues. Per germline, CDR1 SGHRS and CDR2 YFSETQ. The junction had 6 bases not matched to a gene; V was cut back by 5 bases and J by 2 bases. CDR3 coding DNA: TGCGCCAGCAGAATAGACAGGGGCCCCTACGAGCAGTACTTC. Protein sequence: CASRIDRGPYEQYF.

This clonotype was seen only a few times. The rearrangement uses TRBV5-1 and TRBJ2-7; perhaps TRBD2 as D (6 bases). The CDR3 consists of 15 residues. From germline, CDR1 is SGHRS and CDR2 YFSETQ. Trimming left V 6 bases short and J 0 bases short, with 16 bases between. The CDR3, as DNA: TGCGCCAGCAACCCCGCGGTGGGGGGCTCCTACGAGCAGTACTTC. Its translation is CASNPAVGGSYEQYF.

The rearrangement uses TRBV5-1 and TRBJ2-3, with TRBD1 as a possible D gene (6 bases). CDR1 and CDR2 (germline): SGHRS, YFSETQ. This CDR3 contains 16 residues. V lost 0 bases and J 0 bases, leaving 11 bases between the germline ends. Written as DNA, the CDR3 is TGCGCCAGCAGCTTGGATGCTCAGGGGAGCACAGATACGCAGTATTTT. Protein: CASSLDAQGSTDTQYF.

This chain connects TRBV27 to TRBJ2-5, with D perhaps matching TRBD1 (7 bases). The CDR3 extends over 13 amino acids. CDR1 and CDR2 (germline): MNHEY, SMNVEV (reference sequence). V was shortened by 6 bases and J by 2 bases, with 10 bases between the two germline ends. CDR3 in DNA: TGTGCCAGCAGACCAGGGGGGCAAGAGACCCAGTACTTC. Amino acid sequence: CASRPGGQETQYF.

The sample holds many counts of this clonotype. The rearrangement uses TRBV7-2 and TRBJ2-2; either TRBD1 or TRBD2 may fit D (5 bases each). Trimming removed 3 bases at V and 2 bases at J, with 13 bases between. Germline V gene data show CDR1 as SGHTA and CDR2 as FQGNSA. CDR3 size: 16 residues. DNA for the CDR3: TGTGCCAGCAGCTTCAAACCGGGACCAAACACCGGGGAGCTGTTTTTT. The encoded protein is CASSFKPGPNTGELFF.

This clonotype was observed many times. V is TRBV25-1 and J is TRBJ2-1; 8 bases fit TRBD1. The CDR3 has 15 amino acids. Germline values: CDR1 MGHDK, CDR2 SYGVNS. Trimming removed 6 bases from V and 6 bases from J; junction bases left unmatched: 10. CDR3 region: CASRQTGEPPNEQFF. The CDR3 DNA reads as TGTGCCAGCAGGCAGACAGGGGAGCCCCCCAATGAGCAGTTCTTC.

In this sample, this clonotype turned up many times. The chain recombines TRBV20-1 with TRBJ2-1; the match to TRBD2 covers 9 bases. The CDR3 contains 14 residues. Unmatched junction bases numbered 6, after V lost 0 bases and J lost 9 bases. The V gene's germline CDR1 is DFQATT and CDR2 SNEGSKA (reference sequence). The CDR3 is CSARDLAGSGEQFF. CDR3 nucleotides: TGCAGTGCTAGAGACCTAGCGGGGAGTGGTGAGCAGTTCTTC.

This clonotype has ten or more counts. The gene calls are TRBV12-3 or TRBV12-4 and TRBJ2-3; 8 nucleotides match TRBD1. This CDR3 spans 13 amino acids. V lost 6 bases to trimming and J lost 7 bases; unmatched junction nucleotides: 6. The CDR3 loop is CASSPDRVYTQYF. Here the CDR3 DNA reads TGTGCCAGCAGCCCGGACAGGGTATATACGCAGTATTTT.

The chain combines TRBV7-9 with TRBJ1-5; 7 nucleotides align to TRBD1. The CDR3 spans 14 residues. The germline V gene has CDR1 SEHNR and CDR2 FQNEAQ (reference sequence). CDR3 coding DNA: TGTGCTACCGGGACAGCCGATAGCAATCAGCCCCAGCATTTT. As protein: CATGTADSNQPQHF.

This clonotype was observed many times. This rearrangement joins TRBV20-1 to TRBJ1-4; a weak D match, TRBD1 (5 bases). Germline V gene lookup returns CDR1 DFQATT and CDR2 SNEGSKA (reference sequence). This CDR3 is built from 13 residues. With 6 bases removed from V and 6 bases from J, the gap between germline ends came to 14 bases. The CDR3 DNA reads as TGCAGTGCAAGACGCGGACAAGATGAAAAACTGTTTTTT. It is translated as CSARRGQDEKLFF.

In regard to this clonotype: This CDR3 is missing its conserved last phenylalanine or tryptophan, likely due to a read error. The gene calls are TRBV4-1 and TRBJ2-7; the match to TRBD1 covers 9 bases. J gave up 4 bases and V 4 bases, and 5 bases lay outside the gene matches. The CDR3 runs 14 residues. Germline values: CDR1 MGHRA, CDR2 YSYEKL. CDR3 sequence: CASSRTGENYEQYI. The CDR3 DNA reads as TGCGCCAGCAGCCGGACAGGGGAAAATTACGAGCAGTACATC.

This clonotype has ten or more counts. The rearrangement uses TRBV7-2 and TRBJ2-4; D call uncertain. V was trimmed by 5 bases and J by 6 bases, leaving 17 bases between them. Germline lookup yields CDR1 SGHTA and CDR2 FQGNSA. The CDR3 loop spans 15 amino acids. CDR3 bases: TGTGCCAGCAGCCCCCAAACCTCCGACGGAAACATTCAGTACTTC. This gives the protein CASSPQTSDGNIQYF.

This clonotype was observed at least ten times. The junction and the germline gene differ at one end; a read error may be behind it. The chain uses TRBV12-3 or TRBV12-4 and TRBJ2-1, with 9 bases fitting TRBD2. This CDR3 region has 14 residues. The CDR3 loop is CASSLTSGYNEQFF. The CDR3 region has the DNA TGCGCCAGCAGCTTGACTAGCGGATACAATGAGCAGTTCTTC.

This clonotype was seen many times. This chain uses TRBV28 with TRBJ2-5; D is uncertain. Germline assignment: CDR1 MDHEN and CDR2 SYDVKM. CDR3 length: 10 residues. V was clipped by 7 bases and J by 5 bases, with 5 bases between them. The CDR3 loop reads CASNGETQYF. CDR3 bases: TGTGCCAGCAATGGGGAGACCCAGTACTTC.

This clonotype was seen repeatedly, ten times or more. The V gene is TRBV28, the J gene TRBJ2-7; no reliable D call. Trimming shortened V by 2 bases and J by 9 bases, and 11 bases separated the two germline ends. The CDR3 covers 12 residues. Germline values: CDR1 MDHEN, CDR2 SYDVKM. This CDR3 reads CASSLIERLQYF. CDR3 nucleotides: TGTGCCAGCAGTTTAATAGAAAGGTTGCAGTACTTC.

This clonotype was recorded many times. The chain couples TRBV4-2 to TRBJ2-5, with 7 bases matching TRBD1. The germline V gene has CDR1 LGHNA and CDR2 YNFKEQ. The CDR3 runs 17 residues. J was trimmed by 5 bases and V by 0 bases; bases with no gene match: 12. The CDR3 region has the DNA TGTGCCAGCAGCCAAGATTCTACAGGGGTCGGGCACGAGACCCAGTACTTC. As protein: CASSQDSTGVGHETQYF.

This clonotype has at least ten counts. The J gene is TRBJ2-3, the V gene TRBV5-1; 10 bases map to TRBD2. CDR3 size: 14 residues. Per germline, CDR1 SGHRS and CDR2 YFSETQ. Germline trimming cut 7 bases from V and 1 base from J; bases unmatched to any gene: 3. CDR3 DNA sequence: TGCGCCAGCCGCGGACTAGCGGGCACAGATACGCAGTATTTT. Translation: CASRGLAGTDTQYF.

The sample holds many counts of this clonotype. The chain employs TRBV20-1 and TRBJ2-3; D is perhaps TRBD2 (5 bases). V was trimmed by 7 bases and J by 5 bases, leaving 19 bases between them. The CDR3 covers 14 residues. Germline V gene lookup returns CDR1 DFQATT and CDR2 SNEGSKA (reference sequence). The CDR3 sequence: CSVRDLPRGDTQYF. CDR3 nucleotides: TGCAGTGTCCGGGATCTTCCACGGGGAGATACGCAGTATTTT.

This clonotype was recorded many times. V gene TRBV30 combines with J gene TRBJ1-1, with a weak D call TRBD1 (5 bases). Germline lookup yields CDR1 GTSNPN and CDR2 SVGIG (reference sequence). The V end lost 0 bases, the J end lost 10 bases, and 24 bases lay between the germline ends. The CDR3 extends over 16 amino acids. CDR3 sequence: CAWSVRPSGRVIRAFF. CDR3 sequence (DNA): TGTGCCTGGAGTGTAAGACCCTCCGGCAGGGTAATACGAGCTTTCTTT.

The genes are TRBV20-1 and TRBJ2-2; perhaps TRBD2 as D (7 bases). This CDR3 has 16 residues. The V end lost 2 bases, the J end lost 0 bases, and 13 bases lay between the germline ends. The V gene's germline CDR1 is DFQATT and CDR2 SNEGSKA (reference sequence). CDR3 in amino acids: CSARKGGGANTGELFF. Here the CDR3 DNA reads TGCAGTGCTAGAAAGGGGGGGGGCGCGAACACCGGGGAGCTGTTTTTT.